The present T cell receptor (beta chain) was sequenced within a study of blood T cell repertoires in COVID-19. V lost 2 bases and J lost 10; bases outside the gene matches: 6. The CDR3 length is 13 residues. Germline lookup yields CDR1 SGHNT and CDR2 YYREEE (reference sequence). In the original analysis: The authors estimated nucleated cell counts from reference gene primer amplification. The data were produced by immunoSEQ multiplex PCR, yet TCRdb's version contains in-frame clones alone and is incomplete. That table supplies the V and J calls and clone size; D and trimming were determined from the DNA. The repertoire holds 150,000 to 200,000 clones, with about 80% as singletons.

The sequence came from an elderly woman with acute or convalescent COVID-19. Material for sequencing was peripheral blood. This chain uses TRBV5-4 with TRBJ1-5, with TRBD1 matching over 7 bases. The CDR3 region is CASSFDRDVPQHF. The CDR3 nucleotides read TGTGCCAGCAGCTTCGACAGGGATGTACCCCAGCATTTT.